This entry concerns a single T cell receptor (beta chain). The data belong to a study of blood T cell repertoires in COVID-19. Study background: Samples representing acute and convalescent COVID-19 were sourced from the United States, Italy and Spain.

Assay: immunoSEQ multiplex PCR; the TCRdb copy retains only in-frame clones and omits some. The table includes 270,000 or so clones, 70% to 85% detected once. V dropped 0 bases and J dropped 0 bases, with 10 bases sitting between them. The CDR3 length is 15 residues. Germline CDR1 is SGHKS and CDR2 is YYEKEE (reference sequence). The receptor was isolated from a human donor with COVID-19, enrolled during active disease. The donor label of this sample is uncertain. V gene TRBV5-5 combines with J gene TRBJ2-7, with D possibly TRBD2 on 6 matching bases. Material for sequencing was peripheral blood. CDR3 bases: TGTGCCAGCAGCTTGGTTACCGGGAGCTCCTACGAGCAGTACTTC. Amino acid sequence: CASSLVTGSSYEQYF.